This T cell receptor (beta chain) was retrieved from a study of T cells in Graves' hyperthyroidism and ophthalmopathy. V lost 6 bases to trimming and J lost 3 bases, with 15 bases between them. The CDR3 is 13 amino acids. Germline values: CDR1 DFQATT, CDR2 SNEGSKA (reference sequence). Amplified TCR beta CDR3 regions came from RNA transcripts. TCR CDR3 underwent first-round RT-PCR with the HTBI primer set. TCRdb independently ran MiXCR on the multiplex PCR reads; one entry per CDR3 protein. Of about half a million distinct CDR3 sequences listed, nearly 20% are singletons. This clonotype was seen repeatedly, ten times or more.

The chain carries TRBV20-1 and TRBJ2-7; possibly TRBD2 for D (5 bases). This sequence was found in a man aged 35 to 55 with Graves' ophthalmopathy. Sequencing input: blood. The CDR3: CSAWALGGYEQYF. Written as DNA, the CDR3 is TGCAGTGCCTGGGCCCTAGGAGGCTACGAGCAGTACTTC.